This TCR beta chain was obtained from a study of T cell responses to AZD1222 COVID-19 vaccine. Germline loops: CDR1 SGHNT, CDR2 YYREEE (reference sequence). The CDR3 runs to 15 residues. V was clipped by 4 bases and J by 2 bases; unmatched bases: 8. Study-level points and caveats: The donors showed a predominance of white British ancestry and of females, with possible underestimation of clonal diversity. With dominance at 160-218 and 743-854, vaccine-associated CD4 TCRs spanned spike. The study reported that nearly half of spike-specific TCRs target unmutated variant regions. Only a handful of AZD1222 recipients, more than 5 in all, had baseline seropositivity.

As concerns this clone: No antigen is known for it.

The assay was immunoSEQ multiplex PCR, and TCRdb's table has in-frame clones only and misses some. The data show about 130,000 clones, roughly 92% seen once. The V call is TRBV5-4, the J call TRBJ1-2; 7 positions match TRBD1. The TCR originated in an adult who received the AZD1222 COVID-19 vaccine. The sequences come from peripheral blood, collected 28 days after the second AZD1222 dose. CDR3 nucleotide sequence: TGTGCCAGCAGCCCCCTCCGACAGGGAAACTATGGCTACACCTTC. The encoded protein is CASSPLRQGNYGYTF.